This T cell receptor (beta chain) was recorded in a study of blood T cell repertoires in COVID-19. The overall study: PBMCs, B-cell-depleted T cells, or T cells provided the cDNA or gDNA that made up the material.

Cohort 3 recovered donors had two negative PCRs, clearance, or symptom resolution. In this sample, this clone turned up once. Measured with immunoSEQ multiplex PCR; TCRdb has only the in-frame clones, and not every one. Altogether some 130,000 clones are present, 75% to 90% being singletons, with the ten largest covering 2.3%. V was pared by 0 bases and J by 5 bases, with 12 bases between. The germline V gene encodes CDR1 SGHRS and CDR2 YFSETQ. The CDR3 runs to 14 residues. J is TRBJ2-7 and V is TRBV5-1, with D tentatively TRBD1 (6 bases). The specimen was PBMCs or T cells enriched from blood (not recorded which). The source of this sequence is a woman aged 45-59 years who had recovered from COVID-19. The DNA of the CDR3 is TGCGCCAGCAGCTTGGGAGCCAGGGGAAACGAGCAGTACTTC. Encoded protein: CASSLGARGNEQYF.